The 28 T cell receptor beta chains given below trace back to one sample, sequenced in a study of T cell repertoires in cytomegalovirus infection. In TCRdb, the reads were re-called with MiXCR into one record per CDR3 protein. The profile shows about 250,000 distinct CDR3 sequences, 6% to 8% of them singletons. The sequencing input was PBMCs. Source of these receptors: a human donor in good health (CMV status not recorded). Some clones in this sample may be carry-over from other donors' samples.

This clonotype was counted ten times or more. The chain combines TRBV11-2 with TRBJ2-7, with 7 bases identical to TRBD1. Germline assignment: CDR1 SGHAT and CDR2 FQNNGV. V shed 3 bases, J shed 4 bases, and the junction held 12 bases outside the gene matches. The CDR3 runs to 16 residues. The CDR3 DNA sequence: TGTGCCAGCAGCTTCCTGGACCTGGCAGGGGGATACGAGCAGTACTTC. The encoded protein is CASSFLDLAGGYEQYF.

This clonotype was counted many times. The CDR3 bases are TGTGCCAGCAGTTACTCGAATTCCAATCAGCCCCAGCATTTT. It codes for CASSYSNSNQPQHF. The chain couples TRBV6-2 or TRBV6-3 to TRBJ1-5, with D unresolved. The CDR3 has 14 amino acids. The V and J ends lost 0 bases and 3 bases respectively, with 6 bases between them. Germline V gives CDR1 MNHEY, CDR2 SVGEGT.

This clonotype was picked up many times. The J gene is TRBJ2-1, the V gene TRBV13; 10 bases agree with TRBD2. The CDR3 length is 15 residues. From germline, CDR1 is PRHDT and CDR2 FYEKMQ (reference sequence). V lost 5 bases and J lost 5; bases outside the gene matches: 6. CDR3 in DNA: TGTGCCAGCAGCAATAGCGGGGGGAACCACAATGAGCAGTTCTTC. Its translation: CASSNSGGNHNEQFF.

Ten or more counts support this clonotype. This chain connects TRBV7-2 to TRBJ2-1; a possible D gene is TRBD2 (6 bases). Looked up from germline, CDR1 is SGHTA and CDR2 is FQGNSA. Trimming pared 4 bases from V and 9 bases from J, leaving 16 bases between. There are 14 residues in the CDR3. CDR3 nucleotide sequence: TGTGCCAGCAGCTCGCCACAACTAGCTTCTGAGCAGTTCTTC. Protein product: CASSSPQLASEQFF.

This clonotype was seen repeatedly, ten times or more. The chain uses TRBV15 and TRBJ1-2, with D tentatively TRBD1 (6 bases). This CDR3 has 17 amino acids. The germline V and J ends were trimmed by 1 base and 8 bases, with 23 bases remaining between them. Germline V gene sequence: CDR1 LNHNV, CDR2 YYDKDF (reference sequence). DNA for the CDR3: TGTGCCACCAGCAGAGTCGGTGGCAGGGGTCCGTTAGGGGGCTACACCTTC. Amino acid sequence: CATSRVGGRGPLGGYTF.

This clonotype appeared many times. The chain employs TRBV20-1 and TRBJ2-5; D could derive from TRBD1 or TRBD2 (5 bases each). The germline V gene has CDR1 DFQATT and CDR2 SNEGSKA (reference sequence). The CDR3 runs 15 residues. The V gene lost 0 bases and the J gene lost 2 bases, with 13 bases spanning the gap. CDR3 nucleotide sequence: TGCAGTGCTAGAGATATACAGGACTCACAAGAGACCCAGTACTTC. This translates into CSARDIQDSQETQYF.

This clonotype occurred a few times. CDR3 amino acids: CASSPRQGDTGELFF. CDR3 nucleotide sequence: TGTGCCAGCTCACCCCGACAGGGGGACACCGGGGAGCTGTTTTTT. The V gene is TRBV18, the J gene TRBJ2-2; TRBD1 matches at 9 bases. The germline V gene encodes CDR1 KGHSH and CDR2 LQKENI. The CDR3 loop spans 15 amino acids. V was pared by 3 bases and J by 3 bases, with 2 bases of the junction left unmatched.

This clonotype turned up a few times. This sequence joins TRBV4-3 and TRBJ2-3; no firm D call. Trimming removed 0 bases at V and 5 bases at J, with 6 bases between. CDR3 length: 13 amino acids. Germline values: CDR1 LGHNA, CDR2 YSLEER. CDR3 loop: CASSQDWQDTQYF. The CDR3 DNA is TGCGCCAGCAGCCAAGATTGGCAAGATACGCAGTATTTT.

Many counts were recorded for this clonotype. J is TRBJ1-1 and V is TRBV4-2, with TRBD1 as a possible D gene (5 bases). V gave up 4 bases and J gave up 5 bases, with 17 bases separating them. The CDR3 is 15 amino acids. Germline V gives CDR1 LGHNA, CDR2 YNFKEQ. The CDR3 region is CASSLPGGGRTEAFF. DNA for the CDR3: TGTGCCAGCAGCCTCCCAGGTGGGGGTCGGACTGAAGCTTTCTTT.

This clonotype has a single count. A junction end diverges from the germline sequence, so it may reflect a read error. The chain carries TRBV7-2 and TRBJ2-3; no reliable D call. The CDR3 length is 15 residues. The V gene's germline CDR1 is SGHTA and CDR2 FQGNSA. The DNA of the CDR3 is TGTGCCTGCAGCGCCCGGGCCTGGAAGACAGATACGCAGTATTTT. Its translation: CACSARAWKTDTQYF.

This clonotype showed up many times. The chain carries TRBV6-2 or TRBV6-3 and TRBJ2-1; D unresolved. V was cut by 2 bases and J by 8 bases, with 4 bases left in between. CDR1 MNHEY and CDR2 SVGEGT come from the germline V gene. This CDR3 has 11 residues. The CDR3 spells CASSYPYEQFF. CDR3 nucleotide sequence: TGTGCCAGCAGTTACCCCTATGAGCAGTTCTTC.

This clonotype was found a few times. V is TRBV19 and J is TRBJ1-1, with TRBD1 matching over 7 bases. The ends lost 5 bases at V and 3 bases at J; junction bases unmatched: 9. This CDR3 is built from 15 residues. Germline V gene sequence: CDR1 LNHDA, CDR2 SQIVND (reference sequence). CDR3 sequence reads: CASSLRWTGDTEAFF. Written as DNA, the CDR3 is TGTGCCAGTAGTTTACGGTGGACAGGAGACACTGAAGCTTTCTTT.

This clonotype was observed many times. The genes are TRBV2 and TRBJ2-5; no definite D call. From germline, CDR1 is SNHLY and CDR2 FYNNEI. The CDR3 has 12 residues. Trimming removed 6 bases at V and 0 bases at J, with 5 bases between. The CDR3 loop reads CASRADQETQYF. The CDR3 region has the DNA TGTGCCAGCAGGGCGGACCAAGAGACCCAGTACTTC.

This clonotype was seen many times. The chain couples TRBV2 to TRBJ1-5; D unclear. V gave up 7 bases and J gave up 0 bases, with 10 bases separating them. This CDR3 is built from 14 residues. Germline assignment: CDR1 SNHLY and CDR2 FYNNEI. Here the CDR3 reads CASKDGPSNQPQHF. Written as DNA, the CDR3 is TGTGCCAGCAAAGACGGACCTAGCAATCAGCCCCAGCATTTT.

This clonotype came up many times. V is TRBV27 and J is TRBJ2-5; D is uncertain. Germline assignment: CDR1 MNHEY and CDR2 SMNVEV (reference sequence). There are 12 residues in the CDR3. V was trimmed by 10 bases and J by 2 bases, leaving 11 bases between them. The CDR3 DNA is TGTGCCACCGGACGGAGACAAGAGACCCAGTACTTC. It is translated as CATGRRQETQYF.

This clonotype appeared a few times. The chain couples TRBV11-2 to TRBJ2-1; TRBD2 matches 10 bases. Germline-derived CDR1 and CDR2 are SGHAT and FQNNGV. This CDR3 spans 17 amino acids. J gave up 7 bases and V 1 base, and 10 bases lay outside the gene matches. CDR3 nucleotide sequence: TGTGCCAGCAGCTTAGTGTCCCCTAGCGGGGGCCGGAATGAGCAGTTCTTC. Amino acids: CASSLVSPSGGRNEQFF. Based on the CDR3 plus reference TRBV11-2 and TRBJ2-1, the full variable domain is EAGVAQSPRYKIIEKRQSVAFWCNPISGHATLYWYQQILGQGPKLLIQFQNNGVVDDSQLPKDRFSAERLKGVDSTLKIQPAKLEDSAVYLCASSLVSPSGGRNEQFFGPGTRLTVL.

The gene calls are TRBV27 and TRBJ1-4; no clear D gene. The V gene's germline CDR1 is MNHEY and CDR2 SMNVEV (reference sequence). The CDR3 is made up of 14 amino acids. V was clipped by 3 bases and J by 3 bases, with 8 bases between them. The CDR3 here is CASSFRPSNEKLFF. CDR3 DNA sequence: TGTGCCAGCAGTTTCCGGCCCTCTAATGAAAAACTGTTTTTT.

The rearrangement joins TRBV5-1 to TRBJ1-1, with 8 bases lining up with TRBD1. CDR1 is SGHRS, CDR2 YFSETQ, per germline. Trimming removed 1 base from V and 2 bases from J; junction bases left unmatched: 4. The CDR3 contains 15 residues. DNA of the CDR3: TGCGCCAGCAGCTTGACAGGGGGATTTAACACTGAAGCTTTCTTT. Translation: CASSLTGGFNTEAFF. Complete variable domain (other parts from reference TRBV5-1 and TRBJ1-1): KAGVTQTPRYLIKTRGQQVTLSCSPISGHRSVSWYQQTPGQGLQFLFEYFSETQRNKGNFPGRFSGRQFSNSRSEMNVSTLELGDSALYLCASSLTGGFNTEAFFGQGTRLTVV.

This clonotype was seen at least ten times. The chain joins TRBV3-1 to TRBJ2-2; either TRBD1 or TRBD2 may fit D (5 bases each). Trimming pared 4 bases from V and 0 bases from J, leaving 9 bases between. Looked up from germline, CDR1 is LGHDT and CDR2 is YNNKEL (reference sequence). This CDR3 has 15 amino acids. The chain's CDR3 is CASSPWDPNTGELFF. CDR3 DNA sequence: TGTGCCAGCAGCCCGTGGGACCCGAACACCGGGGAGCTGTTTTTT. Drawing the rest from reference TRBV3-1 and TRBJ2-2, the complete variable domain is DTAVSQTPKYLVTQMGNDKSIKCEQNLGHDTMYWYKQDSKKFLKIMFSYNNKELIINETVPNRFSPKSPDKAHLNLHINSLELGDSAVYFCASSPWDPNTGELFFGEGSRLTVL.

This clonotype was counted a few times. The chain uses TRBV28 and TRBJ2-3; 7 bases align to TRBD2. Per germline, CDR1 MDHEN and CDR2 SYDVKM. This CDR3 has 10 residues. V was clipped by 5 bases and J by 14 bases; unmatched bases: 4. CDR3 sequence: CASSGDYPYF. DNA of the CDR3: TGTGCCAGCAGTGGGGACTATCCGTATTTT.

The V gene is TRBV7-2, the J gene TRBJ2-7; unclear D gene. The CDR3 has 13 amino acids. CDR1 is SGHTA, CDR2 FQGNSA, per germline. Trimming took off 5 bases at V and 4 bases at J, with 12 bases between the two ends. Here the CDR3 reads CASSARRAYEQYF. The CDR3 bases are TGTGCCAGCAGCGCGCGGAGAGCTTACGAGCAGTACTTC. Combining the CDR3 with reference TRBV7-2 and TRBJ2-7 gives the whole variable domain GAGVSQSPSNKVTEKGKDVELRCDPISGHTALYWYRQSLGQGLEFLIYFQGNSAPDKSGLPSDRFSAERTGGSVSTLTIQRTQQEDSAVYLCASSARRAYEQYFGPGTRLTVT.

This clonotype was observed a few times. V is TRBV29-1 and J is TRBJ2-1; D ambiguous. Germline V lookup: CDR1 SQVTM, CDR2 ANQGSEA. Trimming removed 4 bases from V and 8 bases from J, with 15 bases in between. This CDR3 is built from 13 residues. CDR3 protein: CSVVSPRSDEQFF. The CDR3, as DNA: TGCAGCGTTGTATCCCCGCGGTCTGATGAGCAGTTCTTC.

This clonotype has ten or more counts. This chain uses TRBV28 with TRBJ2-1, with TRBD2 identical over 8 bases. The CDR3 spans 17 residues. The germline CDR1 and CDR2 sequences are MDHEN and SYDVKM. V shed 5 bases and J 3 bases; nucleotides not matched to a gene: 12. The CDR3 DNA reads as TGTGCCAGCAGTACAACAATCGGGGGGGAGTACTACAATGAGCAGTTCTTC. Translating gives CASSTTIGGEYYNEQFF.

The chain recombines TRBV6-1 with TRBJ2-7; 8 bases line up with TRBD1. V shed 1 base and J 4 bases; nucleotides not matched to a gene: 6. Germline V CDR1 and CDR2: MNHNS, SASEGT. This CDR3 has 15 residues. The CDR3 spells CASSEGTGGFYEQYF. The CDR3 nucleotides read TGTGCCAGCAGTGAAGGCACAGGGGGGTTTTACGAGCAGTACTTC.

Many counts were recorded for this clonotype. J is TRBJ2-1 and V is TRBV19; no clear D gene. V was shortened by 5 bases and J by 8 bases, with 13 bases between the two germline ends. The CDR3 contains 13 residues. Germline V gene data show CDR1 as LNHDA and CDR2 as SQIVND (reference sequence). As DNA, the CDR3 is TGTGCCAGTAGTTTGGGTCGTTGGGATGAGCAGTTCTTC. Translating gives CASSLGRWDEQFF. Filled out from reference TRBV19 and TRBJ2-1, the complete variable domain reads DGGITQSPKYLFRKEGQNVTLSCEQNLNHDAMYWYRQDPGQGLRLIYYSQIVNDFQKGDIAEGYSVSREKKESFPLTVTSAQKNPTAFYLCASSLGRWDEQFFGPGTRLTVL.

Ten or more counts support this clonotype. This chain uses TRBV9 with TRBJ2-3, with D uncertain. V shed 4 bases and J shed 0 bases, with 15 bases lying between them. The germline CDR1 and CDR2 sequences are SGDLS and YYNGEE. The CDR3 extends over 16 amino acids. This CDR3 reads CASSQTGFTSTDTQYF. The CDR3 DNA follows: TGTGCCAGCAGCCAAACCGGGTTCACTAGCACAGATACGCAGTATTTT.

This chain uses TRBV13 with TRBJ2-7; D unresolved. The CDR3 totals 14 residues. The V end lost 0 bases, the J end lost 3 bases, and 9 bases lay between the germline ends. Germline V gene data show CDR1 as PRHDT and CDR2 as FYEKMQ (reference sequence). Here the CDR3 DNA reads TGTGCCAGCAGCTTAGGAGTCAGATTCTACGAGCAGTACTTC. This sequence encodes CASSLGVRFYEQYF.

This clonotype has a handful of counts. The J gene is TRBJ2-2, the V gene TRBV20-1; D call uncertain. This CDR3 has 13 residues. Trimming shortened V by 5 bases and J by 4 bases, and 11 bases separated the two germline ends. The germline CDR1 and CDR2 sequences are DFQATT and SNEGSKA (reference sequence). CDR3 coding DNA: TGCAGTGCTTCCTCGCCCGGCACCGGGGAGCTGTTTTTT. Translation gives CSASSPGTGELFF.